This entry lists 14 T cell receptor beta chains sequenced from one sample in a study of T cell responses to AZD1222 COVID-19 vaccine. Generated by immunoSEQ multiplex PCR, the TCRdb table keeps only in-frame clones and is missing some. This sample yields 100,000 to 150,000 clones, of which 90% are seen a single time; about 4.1% belongs to the top ten. Source: peripheral blood, taken on day 0 of MenACWY control vaccination. The receptor source for this set is an adult in good health.

The CDR3 sequence: CASSSGTGLNQPQHF. In DNA form, the CDR3 reads TGTGCCAGCAGTTCCGGGACCGGCCTCAATCAGCCCCAGCATTTT. J is TRBJ1-5 and V is TRBV6-5; weak D call: TRBD1 (5 bases). Trimming left V 4 bases short and J 3 bases short, with 13 bases between. Germline CDR1 reads MNHEY; CDR2 reads SVGAGI. This CDR3 is 15 amino acids long.

This chain joins TRBV7-2 and TRBJ2-3; 12 bases align to TRBD2. With 4 bases clipped from V and 4 bases from J, the junction kept 9 bases outside the gene matches. This CDR3 comprises 17 residues. Germline assignment: CDR1 SGHTA and CDR2 FQGNSA. This CDR3 reads CASSSPKLAGGADTQYF. In nucleotides, the CDR3 is TGTGCCAGCAGCTCCCCCAAACTAGCGGGGGGCGCAGATACGCAGTATTTT.

This rearrangement joins TRBV3-1 (or the pseudogene TRBV3-2) to TRBJ2-7; D uncertain. CDR1 and CDR2 (germline): LGHDT, YNNKEL (reference sequence). The CDR3 is 10 amino acids. Between the trimmed V and J ends, which lost 4 bases and 3 bases, there was a span of 1 base. CDR3 DNA: TGTGCCAGCAGCCGCTACGAGCAGTACGTC. Protein sequence: CASSRYEQYV.

The chain uses TRBV6-6 and TRBJ2-5, with 8 bases fitting TRBD1. Germline loops: CDR1 MNHNY, CDR2 SVGAGI (reference sequence). V trimming: 4 bases; J trimming: 4 bases; junction bases outside the gene matches: 8. The CDR3 runs 15 residues. The CDR3 reads CASSSPRGLGETQYF. The CDR3 nucleotides are TGTGCCAGCAGTTCCCCCAGGGGGCTAGGAGAGACCCAGTACTTC.

The CDR3 nucleotides are TGCGCCAGCAGTCTATGGGACAGCGTTAATGAGCAGTTCTTC. The encoded protein is CASSLWDSVNEQFF. The chain links TRBV23-1 to TRBJ2-1, with TRBD1 identical over 7 bases. TRBV23-1 is known as an ORF, though its function is uncertain. The CDR3 loop spans 14 amino acids. With 4 bases clipped from V and 7 bases from J, the junction kept 7 bases outside the gene matches.

This chain connects TRBV28 to TRBJ1-1; no definite D call. The CDR3 consists of 13 residues. Deletions cut 6 bases from V and 1 base from J, with 9 bases between. Germline V gives CDR1 MDHEN, CDR2 SYDVKM. CDR3 in amino acids: CASSYDTNTEAFF. The CDR3 DNA reads as TGTGCCAGCAGCTATGACACGAACACTGAAGCTTTCTTT. Based on the CDR3 plus reference TRBV28 and TRBJ1-1, the full variable domain is DVKVTQSSRYLVKRTGEKVFLECVQDMDHENMFWYRQDPGLGLRLIYFSYDVKMKEKGDIPEGYSVSREKKERFSLILESASTNQTSMYLCASSYDTNTEAFFGQGTRLTVV.

J is TRBJ2-7 and V is TRBV28; 7 bases map to TRBD2. The CDR3 totals 14 residues. V was clipped by 7 bases and J by 3 bases; unmatched bases: 9. Germline V gives CDR1 MDHEN, CDR2 SYDVKM. CDR3 region: CASTLGGSGYEQYF. CDR3 nucleotide sequence: TGTGCCAGCACCTTGGGAGGGTCTGGCTACGAGCAGTACTTC.

This sequence joins TRBV24-1 and TRBJ2-5; 7 nucleotides agree with TRBD1. V trimming: 7 bases; J trimming: 5 bases; junction bases outside the gene matches: 6. Germline V gene sequence: CDR1 KGHDR, CDR2 SFDVKD. The CDR3 has 13 amino acids. CDR3 region: CATRGTGVETQYF. The CDR3 DNA is TGTGCCACCAGAGGTACAGGGGTGGAGACCCAGTACTTC.

The chain uses TRBV7-8 and TRBJ1-1; D is perhaps TRBD1 (6 bases). From germline, CDR1 is SGHVS and CDR2 FQNEAQ. This CDR3 is built from 18 residues. Between the trimmed V and J ends, which lost 3 bases and 0 bases, there was a span of 20 bases. The CDR3, as DNA: TGTGCCAGCAGCTTCCCTATACAGGGAAGGGGGATGAACACTGAAGCTTTCTTT. Translated, it gives CASSFPIQGRGMNTEAFF.

This chain uses TRBV2 with TRBJ1-5; D is uncertain. V lost 4 bases and J 2 bases, leaving 12 bases between the germline ends. The CDR3 has 15 amino acids. Looked up from germline, CDR1 is SNHLY and CDR2 is FYNNEI. The DNA for the CDR3 is TGTGCCAGCAGTGCACAGCTCCAGGGCAATCAGCCCCAGCATTTT. Encoded protein: CASSAQLQGNQPQHF.

This clone showed up just once. The same CDR3 arises from other DNA sequences in this sample as well. The rearrangement joins TRBV6-2 or TRBV6-3 to TRBJ2-5, with 10 bases aligning to TRBD2. The CDR3 contains 17 residues. The V and J ends lost 0 bases and 1 base, in that order; junction bases with no gene match: 5. CDR1 is MNHEY, CDR2 SVGEGT, per germline. CDR3 in amino acids: CASSYSIASGGQETQYF. CDR3 DNA sequence: TGTGCCAGCAGTTACTCGATAGCTAGCGGGGGCCAAGAGACCCAGTACTTC.

V usage is TRBV6-1 and J usage is TRBJ2-4; D unclear. The CDR3 length is 14 residues. Trimming took 3 bases from V and 3 from J, leaving 9 bases between them. The V gene's germline CDR1 is MNHNS and CDR2 SASEGT. Here the CDR3 reads CASSESVGKNIQYF. CDR3 coding DNA: TGTGCCAGCAGTGAGTCTGTGGGCAAAAACATTCAGTACTTC.

CDR3 amino acids: CASGPLAGRTDTQYF. For the CDR3, the DNA is TGCGCCAGCGGACCCCTAGCGGGCCGCACAGATACGCAGTATTTT. V is TRBV5-1 and J is TRBJ2-3; 8 nucleotides match TRBD2. The germline V gene encodes CDR1 SGHRS and CDR2 YFSETQ. The CDR3 is 15 amino acids. J gave up 1 base and V 7 bases, and 8 bases lay outside the gene matches. Full variable domain (missing parts from reference TRBV5-1 and TRBJ2-3): KAGVTQTPRYLIKTRGQQVTLSCSPISGHRSVSWYQQTPGQGLQFLFEYFSETQRNKGNFPGRFSGRQFSNSRSEMNVSTLELGDSALYLCASGPLAGRTDTQYFGPGTRLTVL.

This clone was seen once. V gene TRBV28 combines with J gene TRBJ2-5; 8 bases agree with TRBD2. The CDR3 runs 14 residues. V shed 6 bases and J 5 bases; nucleotides not matched to a gene: 8. The germline V gene has CDR1 MDHEN and CDR2 SYDVKM. CDR3 bases: TGTGCCAGCAGGAGCGGGAGTGGGGCTGAGACCCAGTACTTC. Protein product: CASRSGSGAETQYF.